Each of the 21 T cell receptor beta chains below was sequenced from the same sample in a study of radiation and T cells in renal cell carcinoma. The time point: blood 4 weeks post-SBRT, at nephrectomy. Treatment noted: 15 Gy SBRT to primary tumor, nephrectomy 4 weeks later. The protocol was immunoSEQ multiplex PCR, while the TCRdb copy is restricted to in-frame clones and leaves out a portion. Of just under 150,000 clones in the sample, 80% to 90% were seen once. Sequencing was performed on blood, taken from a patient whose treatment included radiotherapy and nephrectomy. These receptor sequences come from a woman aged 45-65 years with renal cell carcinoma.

The CDR3 loop is CASSLSGGWYEQYF. CDR3 nucleotide sequence: TGTGCCAGCAGCTTAAGTGGGGGGTGGTACGAGCAGTACTTC. This chain links TRBV7-2 with TRBJ2-7, with D perhaps matching TRBD2 (6 bases). Germline V CDR1 and CDR2: SGHTA, FQGNSA. Trimming removed 2 bases at V and 4 bases at J, with 12 bases between. This CDR3 has 14 residues. Full variable domain (missing parts from reference TRBV7-2 and TRBJ2-7): GAGVSQSPSNKVTEKGKDVELRCDPISGHTALYWYRQSLGQGLEFLIYFQGNSAPDKSGLPSDRFSAERTGGSVSTLTIQRTQQEDSAVYLCASSLSGGWYEQYFGPGTRLTVT.

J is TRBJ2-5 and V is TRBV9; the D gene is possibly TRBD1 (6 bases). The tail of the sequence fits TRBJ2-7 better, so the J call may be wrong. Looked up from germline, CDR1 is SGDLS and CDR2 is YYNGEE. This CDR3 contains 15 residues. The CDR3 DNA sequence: TGTGCCAGCAGCGTATCGGCACAGGGCGACTACGAGCAGTACTTC. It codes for CASSVSAQGDYEQYF.

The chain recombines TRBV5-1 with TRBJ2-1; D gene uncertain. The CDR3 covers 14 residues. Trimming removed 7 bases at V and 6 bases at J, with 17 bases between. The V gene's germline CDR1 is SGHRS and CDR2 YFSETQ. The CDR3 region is CASQLALGSNEQFF. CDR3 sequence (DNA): TGCGCCAGCCAGCTTGCGTTAGGGTCCAATGAGCAGTTCTTC.

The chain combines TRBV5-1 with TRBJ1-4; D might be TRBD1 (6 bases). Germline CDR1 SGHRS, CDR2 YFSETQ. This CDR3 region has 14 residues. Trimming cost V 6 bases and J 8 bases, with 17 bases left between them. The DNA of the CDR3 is TGCGCCAGCACGGACAGAGGGCCAGGGGAAAAACTGTTTTTT. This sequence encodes CASTDRGPGEKLFF.

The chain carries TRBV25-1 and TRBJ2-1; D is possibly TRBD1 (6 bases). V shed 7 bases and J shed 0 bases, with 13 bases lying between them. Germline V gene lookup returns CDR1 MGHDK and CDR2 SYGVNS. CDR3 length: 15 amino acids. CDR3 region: CASTSGTLSYNEQFF. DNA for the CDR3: TGTGCCAGCACCTCCGGGACACTCTCCTACAATGAGCAGTTCTTC.

CDR3 amino acids: CASSPTQDYGYTF. The CDR3 DNA reads TGTGCCAGCAGCCCCACCCAAGACTATGGCTACACCTTC. V usage is TRBV28 and J usage is TRBJ1-2; D is undetermined. Per the germline V gene, CDR1 is MDHEN and CDR2 is SYDVKM. The ends were cut back, 6 bases at V and 3 bases at J, with 11 bases in the middle. The CDR3 has 13 residues.

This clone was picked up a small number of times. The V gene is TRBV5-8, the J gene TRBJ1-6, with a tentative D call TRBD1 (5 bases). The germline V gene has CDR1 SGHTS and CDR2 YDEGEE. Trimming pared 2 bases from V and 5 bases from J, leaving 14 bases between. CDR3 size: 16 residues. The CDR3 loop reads CASSFRSGTDNSPLHF. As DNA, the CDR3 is TGTGCCAGCAGCTTTCGGTCTGGGACGGATAATTCACCCCTCCACTTT.

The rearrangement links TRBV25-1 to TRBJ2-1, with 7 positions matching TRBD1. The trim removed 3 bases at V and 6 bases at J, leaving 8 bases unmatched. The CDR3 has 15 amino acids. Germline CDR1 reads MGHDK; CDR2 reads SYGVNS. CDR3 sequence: CASSDRGQFGNEQFF. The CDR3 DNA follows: TGTGCCAGCAGTGATAGGGGACAGTTTGGCAATGAGCAGTTCTTC.

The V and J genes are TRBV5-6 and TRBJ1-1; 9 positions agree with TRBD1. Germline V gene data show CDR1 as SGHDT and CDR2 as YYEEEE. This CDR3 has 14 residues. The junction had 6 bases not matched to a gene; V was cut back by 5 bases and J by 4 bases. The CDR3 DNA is TGTGCCAGCAGACAGGGGGCCGGGGTCACTGAAGCTTTCTTT. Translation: CASRQGAGVTEAFF.

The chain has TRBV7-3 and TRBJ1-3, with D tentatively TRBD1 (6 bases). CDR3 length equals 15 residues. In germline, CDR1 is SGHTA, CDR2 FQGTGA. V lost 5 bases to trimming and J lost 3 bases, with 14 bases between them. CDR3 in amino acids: CASSEQGGIGNTIYF. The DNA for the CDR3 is TGTGCCAGCAGCGAACAGGGCGGGATTGGAAACACCATATATTTT.

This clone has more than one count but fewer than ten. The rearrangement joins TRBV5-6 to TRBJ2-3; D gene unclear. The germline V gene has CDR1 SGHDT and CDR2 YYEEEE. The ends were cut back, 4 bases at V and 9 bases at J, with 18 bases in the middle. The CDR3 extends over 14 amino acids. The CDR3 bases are TGTGCCAGCAGCCCACGCCCCCCCCGAAGAACGCAGTATTTT. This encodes CASSPRPPRRTQYF. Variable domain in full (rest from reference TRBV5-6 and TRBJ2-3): DAGVTQSPTHLIKTRGQQVTLRCSPKSGHDTVSWYQQALGQGPQFIFQYYEEEERQRGNFPDRFSGHQFPNYSSELNVNALLLGDSALYLCASSPRPPRRTQYFGPGTRLTVL.

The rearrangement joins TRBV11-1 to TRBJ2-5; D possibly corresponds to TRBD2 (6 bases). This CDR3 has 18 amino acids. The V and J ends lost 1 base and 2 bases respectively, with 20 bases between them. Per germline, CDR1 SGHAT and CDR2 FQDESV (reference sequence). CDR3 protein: CASSLGLSGVQIQETQYF. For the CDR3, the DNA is TGTGCCAGCAGCTTAGGATTATCGGGGGTACAGATACAAGAGACCCAGTACTTC.

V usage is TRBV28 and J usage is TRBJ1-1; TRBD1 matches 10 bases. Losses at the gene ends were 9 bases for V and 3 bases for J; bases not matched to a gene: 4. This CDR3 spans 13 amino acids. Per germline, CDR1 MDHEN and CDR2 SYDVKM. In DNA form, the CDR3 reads TGTGCCAGTACGGGACAGGGGTACACTGAAGCTTTCTTT. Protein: CASTGQGYTEAFF.

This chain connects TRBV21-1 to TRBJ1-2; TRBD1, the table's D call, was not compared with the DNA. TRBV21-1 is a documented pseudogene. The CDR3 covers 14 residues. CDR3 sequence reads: CASSKADRVYGYTF. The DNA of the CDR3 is TGTGCCAGCAGCAAAGCGGACAGGGTCTATGGCTACACCTTC.

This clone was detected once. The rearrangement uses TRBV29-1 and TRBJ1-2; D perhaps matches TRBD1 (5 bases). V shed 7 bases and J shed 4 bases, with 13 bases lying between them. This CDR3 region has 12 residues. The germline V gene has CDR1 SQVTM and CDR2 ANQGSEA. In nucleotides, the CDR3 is TGCAGCGCTCAGGGATTTGGCTATGGCTACACCTTC. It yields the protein CSAQGFGYGYTF. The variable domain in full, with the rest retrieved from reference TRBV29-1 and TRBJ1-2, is SAVISQKPSRDICQRGTSLTIQCQVDSQVTMMFWYRQQPGQSLTLIATANQGSEATYESGFVIDKFPISRPNLTFSTLTVSNMSPEDSSIYLCSAQGFGYGYTFGSGTRLTVV.

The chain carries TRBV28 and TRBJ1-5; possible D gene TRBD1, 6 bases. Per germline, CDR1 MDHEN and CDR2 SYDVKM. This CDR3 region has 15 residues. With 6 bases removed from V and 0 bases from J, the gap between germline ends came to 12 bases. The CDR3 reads CASRKGGYSNQPQHF. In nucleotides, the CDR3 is TGTGCCAGCAGGAAGGGGGGGTATAGCAATCAGCCCCAGCATTTT. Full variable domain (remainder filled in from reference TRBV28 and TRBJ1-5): DVKVTQSSRYLVKRTGEKVFLECVQDMDHENMFWYRQDPGLGLRLIYFSYDVKMKEKGDIPEGYSVSREKKERFSLILESASTNQTSMYLCASRKGGYSNQPQHFGDGTRLSIL.

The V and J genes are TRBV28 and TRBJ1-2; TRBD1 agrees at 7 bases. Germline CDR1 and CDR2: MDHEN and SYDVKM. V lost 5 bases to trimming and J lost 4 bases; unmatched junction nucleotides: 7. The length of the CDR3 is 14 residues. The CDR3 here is CASSLTGTVYGYTF. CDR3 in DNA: TGTGCCAGCAGTCTTACCGGGACAGTCTATGGCTACACCTTC.

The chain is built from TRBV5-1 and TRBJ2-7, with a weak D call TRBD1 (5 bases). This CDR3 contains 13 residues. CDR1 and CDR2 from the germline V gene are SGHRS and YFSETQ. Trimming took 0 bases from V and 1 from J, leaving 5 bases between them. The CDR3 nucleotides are TGCGCCAGCAGCTTGGACAGGTCCTACGAGCAGTACTTC. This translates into CASSLDRSYEQYF.

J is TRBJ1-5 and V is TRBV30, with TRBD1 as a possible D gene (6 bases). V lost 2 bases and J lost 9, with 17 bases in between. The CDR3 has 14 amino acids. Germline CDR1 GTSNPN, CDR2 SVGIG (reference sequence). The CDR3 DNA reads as TGTGCCTGGAGTAAGGGGGGGGGCGCGACGCCCCAGCATTTT. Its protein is CAWSKGGGATPQHF.

The CDR3 DNA reads TGTGCCAGCAGCTTCCATCCGGGACAGGGGGACGAGCAGTACTTC. Protein product: CASSFHPGQGDEQYF. The rearrangement joins TRBV7-9 to TRBJ2-7; TRBD1 matches at 11 bases. The V segment lost 3 bases and the J segment 5 bases; nucleotides outside the gene matches: 6. Germline CDR1 reads SEHNR; CDR2 reads FQNEAQ (reference sequence). This CDR3 is built from 15 residues.

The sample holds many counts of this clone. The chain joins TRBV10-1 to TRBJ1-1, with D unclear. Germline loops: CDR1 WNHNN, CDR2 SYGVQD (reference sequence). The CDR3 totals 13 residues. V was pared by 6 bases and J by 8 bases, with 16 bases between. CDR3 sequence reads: CASSRAPEKEAFF. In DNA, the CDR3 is TGCGCCAGCAGCCGGGCACCCGAAAAAGAAGCTTTCTTT.